The 29 T cell receptor beta chains below come from one sample, sequenced in a study of cytomegalovirus exposure and HLA in healthy donors. PCR involved 60 Vbeta and 13 Jbeta primers. Generated by immunoSEQ multiplex PCR, the TCRdb table keeps only in-frame clones and is missing some. The data hold around 98,000 clones, with 79% observed a single time. The sequencing sample was made of PBMCs. All receptors derive from a woman in her 40s in good health and CMV-seronegative.

The chain couples TRBV9 to TRBJ2-2; D remains ambiguous. This CDR3 contains 13 residues. Germline CDR1 and CDR2: SGDLS and YYNGEE. V lost 0 bases, J lost 8 bases, and 8 bases lay in between. CDR3 amino acids: CASSVGPEGELFF. The CDR3 DNA is TGTGCCAGCAGCGTAGGCCCCGAGGGGGAGCTGTTTTTT.

This chain links TRBV27 with TRBJ1-2, with 7 positions matching TRBD1. The germline V gene has CDR1 MNHEY and CDR2 SMNVEV (reference sequence). V lost 4 bases to trimming and J lost 0 bases; unmatched junction nucleotides: 8. CDR3 size: 16 residues. The CDR3 is CASSSTGEEANYGYTF. CDR3 in DNA: TGTGCCAGCAGTTCAACAGGGGAGGAGGCTAACTATGGCTACACCTTC.

The chain employs TRBV4-2 and TRBJ2-5, with TRBD1 matching 9 bases. Germline V lookup: CDR1 LGHNA, CDR2 YNFKEQ. V lost 4 bases to trimming and J lost 1 base; unmatched junction nucleotides: 7. CDR3 size: 16 residues. CDR3 residues: CASSPDGQGSQETQYF. CDR3 coding DNA: TGTGCCAGCAGCCCAGACGGACAGGGGAGCCAAGAGACCCAGTACTTC.

V gene TRBV27 combines with J gene TRBJ1-6; the D is unclear. The CDR3 sequence is 12 residues long. From germline, CDR1 is MNHEY and CDR2 SMNVEV (reference sequence). Trimming stripped 3 bases from V and 13 bases from J, with 10 bases between. The CDR3 spells CASSFSAGPLHF. In DNA, the CDR3 is TGTGCCAGCAGTTTTAGCGCTGGGCCCCTCCACTTT.

This sequence joins TRBV6-6 and TRBJ1-1, with D possibly being TRBD1 (5 bases). Germline V gives CDR1 MNHNY, CDR2 SVGAGI (reference sequence). V lost 7 bases and J lost 1, with 10 bases in between. The CDR3 sequence is 13 residues long. The CDR3 protein is CASTQTENTEAFF. In nucleotides, the CDR3 is TGTGCCAGCACCCAGACAGAGAACACTGAAGCTTTCTTT.

The chain has TRBV5-6 and TRBJ2-3, with D unresolved. This CDR3 has 14 amino acids. Germline values: CDR1 SGHDT, CDR2 YYEEEE. Trimming shortened V by 4 bases and J by 0 bases, and 9 bases separated the two germline ends. CDR3 coding DNA: TGTGCCAGCAGCCTAGAACGTAGCACAGATACGCAGTATTTT. This translates into CASSLERSTDTQYF.

V usage is TRBV7-9 and J usage is TRBJ1-2, with TRBD1 as a possible D gene (6 bases). Trimming pared 5 bases from V and 2 bases from J, leaving 12 bases between. The CDR3 extends over 14 amino acids. Germline assignment: CDR1 SEHNR and CDR2 FQNEAQ (reference sequence). Written as DNA, the CDR3 is TGTGCCAGCAGCCTATCCCAGGGGAACTATGGCTACACCTTC. It encodes CASSLSQGNYGYTF.

V and J are TRBV28 and TRBJ2-7; TRBD2 is a possible D gene (5 bases). The length of the CDR3 is 13 residues. Per the germline V gene, CDR1 is MDHEN and CDR2 is SYDVKM. V lost 6 bases and J lost 2, with 11 bases in between. The CDR3 nucleotides are TGTGCCAGCAGGTCGGGGTCCGCCTACGAGCAGTACTTC. It specifies CASRSGSAYEQYF.

The J gene is TRBJ2-7, the V gene TRBV5-4, with D possibly matching TRBD1 (5 bases). CDR1 is SGHNT, CDR2 YYREEE, per germline (reference sequence). The CDR3 is made up of 17 amino acids. V was pared by 0 bases and J by 3 bases, with 19 bases between. The DNA of the CDR3 is TGTGCCAGCAGCTTGGGGCAGGGATCCTCGATTTTCTACGAGCAGTACTTC. Protein sequence: CASSLGQGSSIFYEQYF.

DNA of the CDR3: TGTGCCAGCAGTAGCCCCGGACAGTGGGGCACCGGGGAGCTGTTTTTT. Encoded protein: CASSSPGQWGTGELFF. The V call is TRBV28, the J call TRBJ2-2, with D perhaps matching TRBD1 (6 bases). The length of the CDR3 is 16 residues. Per germline, CDR1 MDHEN and CDR2 SYDVKM. Trimming removed 5 bases at V and 4 bases at J, with 17 bases between.

The V call is TRBV19, the J call TRBJ2-5; weak D call: TRBD2 (5 bases). The CDR3 sequence is 12 residues long. Germline-derived CDR1 and CDR2 are LNHDA and SQIVND (reference sequence). Trimming shortened V by 6 bases and J by 6 bases, and 11 bases separated the two germline ends. The CDR3 is CASRPPGKTQYF. Written as DNA, the CDR3 is TGTGCCAGTAGACCCCCGGGGAAGACCCAGTACTTC.

The chain is built from TRBV13 and TRBJ2-7, with TRBD2 matching 11 bases. Germline V gene data show CDR1 as PRHDT and CDR2 as FYEKMQ (reference sequence). Trimming took 5 bases from V and 7 from J; bases not matched to a gene: 13. This CDR3 is 16 amino acids long. This chain's CDR3 is CASSTGLAGRAREQYF. The CDR3 bases are TGTGCCAGCAGCACCGGACTAGCGGGCCGGGCGCGGGAGCAGTACTTC.

The chain couples TRBV18 to TRBJ2-7; possible D gene TRBD2, 5 bases. V was trimmed by 5 bases and J by 3 bases, leaving 14 bases between them. CDR1 is KGHSH and CDR2 is LQKENI in the germline V gene. The CDR3 runs to 14 residues. This chain's CDR3 is CASSGGRGIYEQYF. In DNA form, the CDR3 reads TGTGCCAGCTCAGGTGGCCGGGGTATCTACGAGCAGTACTTC.

This clone was detected only once. The rearrangement uses TRBV6-6 and TRBJ1-5, with D perhaps TRBD1 (6 bases). The CDR3 runs to 15 residues. With 7 bases removed from V and 0 bases from J, the gap between germline ends came to 13 bases. Germline lookup yields CDR1 MNHNY and CDR2 SVGAGI (reference sequence). The CDR3 region has the DNA TGTGCCAGCACCCCCACAGGGACTAGCAATCAGCCCCAGCATTTT. Translation: CASTPTGTSNQPQHF.

This clone was recorded once. CDR3 loop: CASSLTRGSYNEQFF. The CDR3 bases are TGTGCCAGCAGCTTAACACGGGGCTCCTACAATGAGCAGTTCTTC. The gene calls are TRBV7-2 and TRBJ2-1, with D perhaps TRBD2 (5 bases). Germline loops: CDR1 SGHTA, CDR2 FQGNSA. V was pared by 2 bases and J by 0 bases, with 8 bases between. This CDR3 has 15 amino acids.

J is TRBJ2-7 and V is TRBV7-3, with 9 bases identical to TRBD1. The germline CDR1 and CDR2 sequences are SGHTA and FQGTGA. CDR3 length equals 14 residues. Trimming at V came to 4 bases and at J to 6 bases, leaving 7 bases not matched to a gene. The CDR3 DNA reads TGTGCCAGCAGCTCGGGACAGGGAACGACCGAGCAGTACTTC. It specifies CASSSGQGTTEQYF. Complete variable domain (other parts from reference TRBV7-3 and TRBJ2-7): GAGVSQTPSNKVTEKGKYVELRCDPISGHTALYWYRQSLGQGPEFLIYFQGTGAADDSGLPNDRFFAVRPEGSVSTLKIQRTERGDSAVYLCASSSGQGTTEQYFGPGTRLTVT.

This CDR3 is CASSLNPGHIATEAFF. CDR3 DNA: TGTGCCAGCAGCTTGAACCCGGGACATATAGCCACTGAAGCTTTCTTT. The rearrangement uses TRBV7-3 and TRBJ1-1; tentative D call: TRBD1 (6 bases). The CDR3 loop spans 16 amino acids. The germline gives CDR1 SGHTA, CDR2 FQGTGA. Trimming removed 3 bases at V and 4 bases at J, with 18 bases between.

The chain employs TRBV29-1 and TRBJ1-1; weak D call: TRBD1 (5 bases). V lost 4 bases, J lost 4 bases, and 16 bases lay in between. Germline loops: CDR1 SQVTM, CDR2 ANQGSEA. This CDR3 spans 14 amino acids. This CDR3 is CSVAVGGKSTEAFF. The CDR3 DNA follows: TGCAGCGTTGCAGTCGGGGGGAAGAGCACTGAAGCTTTCTTT.

The V gene is TRBV5-6, the J gene TRBJ1-4; tentatively, D is TRBD1 (5 bases). Trimming removed 2 bases from V and 2 bases from J, with 7 bases in between. Looked up from germline, CDR1 is SGHDT and CDR2 is YYEEEE. This CDR3 has 14 residues. The CDR3 DNA sequence: TGTGCCAGCAGCTTTGGGGGGACTAATGAAAAACTGTTTTTT. It yields the protein CASSFGGTNEKLFF.

In DNA form, the CDR3 reads TGCGCCAGCAGCCAAGACGTTAGCGCCTCCTACGAGCAGTACTTC. As protein: CASSQDVSASYEQYF. The V and J genes are TRBV4-1 and TRBJ2-7, with D tentatively TRBD2 (5 bases). V was trimmed by 0 bases and J by 0 bases, leaving 9 bases between them. The germline V gene encodes CDR1 MGHRA and CDR2 YSYEKL. The CDR3 runs 15 residues.

The chain employs TRBV4-3 and TRBJ1-2, with a possible D match to TRBD1 (5 bases). V was cut by 0 bases and J by 14 bases, with 19 bases left in between. This CDR3 comprises 14 residues. Germline CDR1 is LGHNA and CDR2 is YSLEER. The CDR3 DNA reads TGCGCCAGCAGCCAAGATTACCTCCAGGGATCTGAGACCTTC. Protein sequence: CASSQDYLQGSETF.

In its sample, this clone was seen a few times. J is TRBJ2-7 and V is TRBV10-3, with D tentatively TRBD1 (6 bases). There are 14 residues in the CDR3. Germline V gives CDR1 ENHRY, CDR2 SYGVKD. V was shortened by 4 bases and J by 3 bases, with 13 bases between the two germline ends. The CDR3 DNA sequence: TGTGCCATCAGTGTTAGGGACACCAACTACGAGCAGTACTTC. This encodes CAISVRDTNYEQYF.

A note on this clone: The junction shows a germline mismatch at one end, possibly a read error. The chain couples TRBV4-1 to TRBJ1-5; D is unresolved. CDR3 length: 14 residues. Per germline, CDR1 MGHRA and CDR2 YSYEKL. The CDR3 protein is CASSQGHSNQPQNF. DNA for the CDR3: TGCGCCAGCAGCCAAGGTCATAGCAATCAGCCCCAGAATTTT.

This clone was observed a few times. The chain employs TRBV7-2 and TRBJ2-7; D ambiguous. Germline V lookup: CDR1 SGHTA, CDR2 FQGNSA. With 0 bases removed from V and 4 bases from J, the gap between germline ends came to 7 bases. This CDR3 has 13 residues. The CDR3 sequence: CASSLAQVYEQYF. The CDR3 DNA reads as TGTGCCAGCAGCTTAGCGCAGGTTTACGAGCAGTACTTC.

This clone was seen more than once but under ten times. This chain joins TRBV19 and TRBJ2-3; 10 bases fit TRBD2. The CDR3 spans 13 residues. Looked up from germline, CDR1 is LNHDA and CDR2 is SQIVND (reference sequence). Unmatched junction bases numbered 5, after V lost 7 bases and J lost 7 bases. The CDR3 loop reads CASKSSGGNTQYF. CDR3 nucleotides: TGTGCCAGTAAATCTAGCGGGGGAAATACGCAGTATTTT.

V is TRBV7-9 and J is TRBJ2-3, with TRBD2 identical over 10 bases. This CDR3 is built from 13 residues. Germline loops: CDR1 SEHNR, CDR2 FQNEAQ (reference sequence). The CDR3 loop reads CVGGLAGADTQYF. CDR3 DNA: TGTGTTGGGGGTCTAGCGGGGGCAGATACGCAGTATTTT.

The rearrangement uses TRBV19 and TRBJ1-1; 11 nucleotides agree with TRBD1. The V gene end was trimmed by 3 bases and the J gene end by 8 bases; junction bases not matched to a gene: 2. The CDR3 runs to 13 residues. Germline V gene sequence: CDR1 LNHDA, CDR2 SQIVND (reference sequence). In nucleotides, the CDR3 is TGTGCCAGTAGTATTGGGGACAGGGGGGAAGCTTTCTTT. It is translated as CASSIGDRGEAFF.

CDR3 nucleotides: TGTGCCTGCAGGGGCACCTACGAGCAGTACTTC. It codes for CACRGTYEQYF. The J gene is TRBJ2-7, the V gene TRBV30; D is possibly TRBD1 (6 bases). This CDR3 has 11 amino acids. The ends were cut back, 6 bases at V and 2 bases at J, with 8 bases in the middle. Germline V CDR1 and CDR2: GTSNPN, SVGIG (reference sequence).

CDR3 protein: CASNGLPSGANVLTF. Here the CDR3 DNA reads TGTGCCAGCAACGGACTACCCTCTGGGGCCAACGTCCTGACTTTC. The chain couples TRBV28 to TRBJ2-6, with a weak D call TRBD2 (6 bases). The V gene lost 7 bases and the J gene lost 0 bases, with 10 bases spanning the gap. CDR3 size: 15 residues. Germline V gene sequence: CDR1 MDHEN, CDR2 SYDVKM.